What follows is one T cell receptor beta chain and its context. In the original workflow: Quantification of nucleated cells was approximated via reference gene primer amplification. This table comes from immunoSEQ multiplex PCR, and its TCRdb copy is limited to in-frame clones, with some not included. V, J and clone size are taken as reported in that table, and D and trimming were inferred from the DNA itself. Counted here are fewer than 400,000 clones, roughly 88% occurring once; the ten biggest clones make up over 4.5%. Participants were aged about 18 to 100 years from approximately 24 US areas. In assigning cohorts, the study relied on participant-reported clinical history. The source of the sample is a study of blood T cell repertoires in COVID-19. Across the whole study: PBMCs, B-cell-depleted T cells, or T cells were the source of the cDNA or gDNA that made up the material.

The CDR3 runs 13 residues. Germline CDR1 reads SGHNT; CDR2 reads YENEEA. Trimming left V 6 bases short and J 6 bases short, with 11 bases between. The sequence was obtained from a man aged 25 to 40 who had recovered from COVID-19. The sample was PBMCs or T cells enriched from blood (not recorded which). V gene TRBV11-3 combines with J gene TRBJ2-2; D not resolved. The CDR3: CASSQVPAGELFF. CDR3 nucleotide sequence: TGTGCCAGCAGTCAAGTCCCAGCCGGGGAGCTGTTTTTT.